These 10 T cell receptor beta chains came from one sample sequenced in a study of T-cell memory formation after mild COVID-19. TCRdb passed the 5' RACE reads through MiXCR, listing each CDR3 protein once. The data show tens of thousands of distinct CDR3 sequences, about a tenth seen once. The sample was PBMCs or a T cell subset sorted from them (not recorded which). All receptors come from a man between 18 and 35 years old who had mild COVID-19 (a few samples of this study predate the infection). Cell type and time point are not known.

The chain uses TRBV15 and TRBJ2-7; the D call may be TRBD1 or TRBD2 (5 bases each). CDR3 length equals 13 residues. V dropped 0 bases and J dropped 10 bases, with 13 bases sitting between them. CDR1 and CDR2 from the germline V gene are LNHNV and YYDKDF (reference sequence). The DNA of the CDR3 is TGTGCCACCAGCAGAGATCTGGGGGACCCTCAGTACGTC. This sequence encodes CATSRDLGDPQYV.

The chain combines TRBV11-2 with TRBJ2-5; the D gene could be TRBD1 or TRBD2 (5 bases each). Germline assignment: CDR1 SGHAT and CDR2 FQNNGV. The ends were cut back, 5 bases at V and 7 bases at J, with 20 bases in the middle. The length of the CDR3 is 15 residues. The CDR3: CASSPAPGTLGTQYF. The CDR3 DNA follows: TGTGCCAGCAGCCCCGCCCCGGGGACCCTAGGGACCCAGTACTTC. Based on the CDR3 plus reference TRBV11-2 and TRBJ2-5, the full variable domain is EAGVAQSPRYKIIEKRQSVAFWCNPISGHATLYWYQQILGQGPKLLIQFQNNGVVDDSQLPKDRFSAERLKGVDSTLKIQPAKLEDSAVYLCASSPAPGTLGTQYFGPGTRLLVL.

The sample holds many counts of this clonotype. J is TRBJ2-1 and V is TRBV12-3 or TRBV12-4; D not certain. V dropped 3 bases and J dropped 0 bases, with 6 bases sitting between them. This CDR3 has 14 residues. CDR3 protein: CASSLPGSYNEQFF. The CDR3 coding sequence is TGTGCCAGCAGTTTGCCAGGCTCCTACAATGAGCAGTTCTTC.

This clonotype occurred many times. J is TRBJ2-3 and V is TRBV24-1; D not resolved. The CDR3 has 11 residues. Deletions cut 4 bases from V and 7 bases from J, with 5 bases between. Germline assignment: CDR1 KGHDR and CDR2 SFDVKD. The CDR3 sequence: CATSESNTQYF. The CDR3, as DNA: TGTGCCACCAGTGAATCAAATACGCAGTATTTT.

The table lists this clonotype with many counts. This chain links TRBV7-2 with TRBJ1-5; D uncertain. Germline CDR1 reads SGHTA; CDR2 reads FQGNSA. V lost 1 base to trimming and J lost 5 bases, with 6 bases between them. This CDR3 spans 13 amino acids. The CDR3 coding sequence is TGTGCCAGCAGCTTAGGGATGGATCAGCCCCAGCATTTT. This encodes CASSLGMDQPQHF. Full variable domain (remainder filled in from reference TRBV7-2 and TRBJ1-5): GAGVSQSPSNKVTEKGKDVELRCDPISGHTALYWYRQSLGQGLEFLIYFQGNSAPDKSGLPSDRFSAERTGGSVSTLTIQRTQQEDSAVYLCASSLGMDQPQHFGDGTRLSIL.

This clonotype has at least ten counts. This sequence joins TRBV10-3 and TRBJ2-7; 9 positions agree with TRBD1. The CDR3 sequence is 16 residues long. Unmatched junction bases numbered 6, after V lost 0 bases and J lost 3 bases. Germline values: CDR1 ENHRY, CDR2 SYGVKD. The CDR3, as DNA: TGTGCCATCAGTGAGTCGGACAGGGGAAGTGGCTACGAGCAGTACTTC. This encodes CAISESDRGSGYEQYF.

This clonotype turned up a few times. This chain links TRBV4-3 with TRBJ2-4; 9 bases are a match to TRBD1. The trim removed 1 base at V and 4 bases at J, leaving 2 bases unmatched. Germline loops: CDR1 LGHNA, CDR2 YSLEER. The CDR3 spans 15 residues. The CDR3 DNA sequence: TGCGCCAGCAGCCAAGTTGGGACAGGGAAAAACATTCAGTACTTC. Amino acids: CASSQVGTGKNIQYF.

The CDR3 sequence: CASSLTGYFQETQYF. CDR3 nucleotides: TGTGCCAGCAGCCTTACAGGTTATTTCCAAGAGACCCAGTACTTC. The chain is built from TRBV9 and TRBJ2-5; TRBD1 might be the D (5 bases). The CDR3 covers 15 residues. CDR1 is SGDLS and CDR2 is YYNGEE in the germline V gene. V was trimmed by 4 bases and J by 1 base, leaving 14 bases between them.

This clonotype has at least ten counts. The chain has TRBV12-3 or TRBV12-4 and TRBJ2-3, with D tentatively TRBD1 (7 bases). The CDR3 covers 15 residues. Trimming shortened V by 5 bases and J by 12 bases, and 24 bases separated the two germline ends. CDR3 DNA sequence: TGTGCCAGCAGTCGCACAGGGGAAGGTAGCGGAAATCAGTATTTT. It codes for CASSRTGEGSGNQYF.

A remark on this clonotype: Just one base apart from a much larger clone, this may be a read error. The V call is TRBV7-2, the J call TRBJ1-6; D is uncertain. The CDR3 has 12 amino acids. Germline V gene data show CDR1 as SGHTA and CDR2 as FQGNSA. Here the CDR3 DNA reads TGTGCCAGCAGCTCCAATAATTCACCCCTCCACTTT. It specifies CASSSNNSPLHF.